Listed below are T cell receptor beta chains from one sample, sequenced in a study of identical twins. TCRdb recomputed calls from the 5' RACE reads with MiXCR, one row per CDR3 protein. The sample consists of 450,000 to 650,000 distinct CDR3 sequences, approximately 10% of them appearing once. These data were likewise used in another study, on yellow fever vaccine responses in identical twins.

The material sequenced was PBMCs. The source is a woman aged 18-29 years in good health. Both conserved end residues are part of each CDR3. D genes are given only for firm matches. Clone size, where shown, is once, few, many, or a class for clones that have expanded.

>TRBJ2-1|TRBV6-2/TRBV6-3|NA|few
TGTGCCAGCACACCAAGTCGGGGGACAAGGAAAGGTCCCGATTACAATGAGCAGTTCTTC
CASTPSRGTRKGPDYNEQFF
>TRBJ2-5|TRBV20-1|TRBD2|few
TGCAGTGCCGAGACTAGCGGGGAGTGGCAAGAGACCCAGTACTTC
CSAETSGEWQETQYF
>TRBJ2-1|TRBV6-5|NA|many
TGTGCCAGCAATAATGGGGAGAATGAGCAGTTCTTC
CASNNGENEQFF
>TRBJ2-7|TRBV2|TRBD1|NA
TGTGCCGTTCGACCGGGACAGGCTTCCTACGAGCAGTACTTC
CAVRPGQASYEQYF
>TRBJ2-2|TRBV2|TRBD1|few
TGTGCCAGCAATCGGGACAGGAGACACCTAAGACTCACCGGGGAGCTGTTTTTT
CASNRDRRHLRLTGELFF
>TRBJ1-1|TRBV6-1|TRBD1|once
TGTGCCAGCAGTCAGGGACAGGGGGAGGAAGCTTTCTTT
CASSQGQGEEAFF
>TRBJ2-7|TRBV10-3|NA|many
TGTGCCATCAGTGAGCTGGGGGAGCAGTACTTC
CAISELGEQYF
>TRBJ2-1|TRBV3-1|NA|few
TGTGCCAGCAGCCAAGATCAAATGGGACCGGGCGAATCGTATGAGCAGTTCTTC
CASSQDQMGPGESYEQFF
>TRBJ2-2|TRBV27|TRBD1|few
TGTGCCAGCAGTTTCTCCGGACAGGGGGGCACCGGGGAGCTGTTTTTT
CASSFSGQGGTGELFF
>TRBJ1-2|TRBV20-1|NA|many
TGCAGTGCTAGAGAGGGGAGTAGTACCTTC
CSAREGSSTF
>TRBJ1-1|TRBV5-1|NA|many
TGCGCCAGCAGAGTAGGGGGTAGCACTGAAGCTTTCTTT
CASRVGGSTEAFF
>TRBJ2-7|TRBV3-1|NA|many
TGTGCCAGCAGCCATCCTGACTCCTACGAGCAGTACTTC
CASSHPDSYEQYF